A selection of T cell receptor beta chains follows, all from one sample in a study of blood T cell repertoires in COVID-19. Assay: immunoSEQ multiplex PCR; the TCRdb copy retains only in-frame clones and omits some. The sample lists about 370,000 clones; 80% to 90% were seen once. Sample: PBMCs or T cells enriched from blood (not recorded which). The receptors come from a man between 18 and 29 years old who had recovered from COVID-19. Both conserved end residues are part of each CDR3. The D gene is left open where the match is weak. The size entry is marked missing in some rows and otherwise reads once, few, many or a size class.

J gene,V gene,D gene,clone size,CDR3 protein,CDR3 DNA
TRBJ2-2,TRBV6-5,TRBD1,-,CASSTGQYTGELFF,TGTGCCAGCAGCACGGGACAGTACACCGGGGAGCTGTTTTTT
TRBJ2-3,TRBV19,TRBD1,-,CASNSEDRGPREPSTDTQYF,TGTGCCAGTAATTCCGAGGACAGGGGTCCACGTGAACCCAGCACAGATACGCAGTATTTT
TRBJ2-2,TRBV5-1,-,-,CASSLEVRFSNTGELFF,TGCGCCAGCAGCTTGGAAGTTCGGTTTTCGAACACCGGGGAGCTGTTTTTT
TRBJ1-4,TRBV18,-,-,CASSPSGPNEKLFF,TGTGCCAGCTCACCATCGGGTCCCAATGAAAAACTGTTTTTT
TRBJ2-1,TRBV4-1,-,-,CASSQVETSNNEQFF,TGCGCCAGCAGCCAAGTCGAAACTAGTAACAATGAGCAGTTCTTC
TRBJ1-2,TRBV24-1,TRBD1,-,CATSPQGVWYGYTF,TGTGCCACCAGCCCACAGGGGGTATGGTATGGCTACACCTTC
TRBJ2-5,TRBV7-7,-,-,CASSRERLGETQYF,TGTGCCAGCAGCCGCGAGCGGTTGGGAGAGACCCAGTACTTC
TRBJ1-1,TRBV5-1,-,few,CASSGVTGVLNTEAFF,TGCGCCAGCAGCGGGGTGACAGGAGTCCTGAACACTGAAGCTTTCTTT
TRBJ2-7,TRBV10-1,TRBD2,-,CASSSGGVPYEQYF,TGCGCCAGCAGCAGCGGGGGGGTTCCCTACGAGCAGTACTTC
TRBJ1-2,TRBV7-5,-,once,CVRSLTGQLQSLNYGYTF,TGTGTCAGAAGCTTAACCGGACAGTTACAGTCTCTTAACTATGGCTACACCTTC
TRBJ1-2,TRBV9,-,-,CASSERPAGDYGYTF,TGTGCCAGCAGCGAGAGGCCCGCCGGGGACTATGGCTACACCTTC
TRBJ1-6,TRBV5-4,TRBD1,-,CASSLFAFQGEPDSPLHF,TGTGCCAGCAGCTTGTTCGCGTTCCAGGGGGAACCTGATTCACCCCTCCACTTT
TRBJ1-1,TRBV7-2,-,-,CASSLGTWEEWNTEAFF,TGTGCCAGCAGCTTGGGGACCTGGGAGGAATGGAACACTGAAGCTTTCTTT
TRBJ1-1,TRBV5-5,-,many,CASDPGLGECFF,TGTGCCAGCGATCCGGGTCTAGGGGAATGTTTCTTT
TRBJ1-1,TRBV5-8,-,-,CASSLAGGRTEAFF,TGTGCCAGCAGCTTGGCGGGGGGCAGGACTGAAGCTTTCTTT
TRBJ1-4,TRBV7-9,-,few,CASSFIQENEKLFF,TGTGCCAGCAGCTTTATACAGGAAAATGAAAAACTGTTTTTT
TRBJ1-1,TRBV5-1,-,-,CASSLKLSGATEAFF,TGCGCCAGCAGCTTGAAACTCTCAGGGGCCACTGAAGCTTTCTTT
TRBJ1-2,TRBV3-1/TRBV3-2,TRBD1,-,CASSQVSAGGYGYTF,TGTGCCAGCAGCCAAGTCTCAGCAGGGGGGTATGGCTACACCTTC
TRBJ2-7,TRBV10-3,TRBD1,-,CAISFRLTGRPPYEQYF,TGTGCCATCAGCTTCCGCCTGACAGGGCGGCCTCCCTACGAGCAGTACTTC
TRBJ1-4,TRBV19,TRBD1,-,CASSDGTALEKLFF,TGTGCCAGTAGTGACGGGACAGCCTTAGAAAAACTGTTTTTT
TRBJ1-4,TRBV7-8,-,-,CASSLFLRGGPNEKLFF,TGTGCCAGCAGCTTATTCTTGAGGGGGGGCCCTAATGAAAAACTGTTTTTT
TRBJ2-1,TRBV4-3,TRBD2,-,CASSQTSGRGYNEQFF,TGCGCCAGCAGCCAGACTAGCGGGAGGGGTTACAATGAGCAGTTCTTC
TRBJ1-2,TRBV2,TRBD1,-,CASSVGGQGPAGYGYTF,TGTGCCAGCAGTGTTGGGGGACAGGGCCCCGCGGGCTATGGCTACACCTTC
TRBJ2-5,TRBV5-1,-,-,CASSLAVGRIKKTQYF,TGCGCCAGCAGCTTGGCTGTAGGGAGAATAAAGAAGACCCAGTACTTC
TRBJ2-2,TRBV4-2,-,-,CASSQGAALVTGELFF,TGTGCCAGCAGCCAGGGGGCGGCCTTGGTCACCGGGGAGCTGTTTTTT
TRBJ2-3,TRBV4-2,TRBD2,-,CASSQVAGGGTDTQYF,TGTGCCAGCAGCCAAGTGGCGGGGGGGGGCACAGATACGCAGTATTTT
TRBJ1-1,TRBV29-1,-,-,CSVQFRPHRPEAFF,TGCAGCGTACAGTTCAGGCCCCATCGCCCTGAAGCTTTCTTT
TRBJ2-5,TRBV7-9,-,-,CASSLVRPETQYF,TGTGCCAGCAGCTTAGTCCGTCCAGAGACCCAGTACTTC
TRBJ2-7,TRBV30,-,-,CAWSVAYEQYF,TGTGCCTGGAGTGTGGCTTACGAGCAGTACTTC
TRBJ1-2,TRBV2,TRBD1,once,CASSGQGSNYGYTF,TGTGCCAGCAGTGGACAGGGGTCTAACTATGGCTACACCTTC
TRBJ1-1,TRBV19,-,-,CASNSRETEAFF,TGTGCCAGCAACTCCAGGGAAACTGAAGCTTTCTTT
TRBJ1-1,TRBV28,-,-,CASRIWGGSKENTEAFF,TGTGCCAGCCGCATTTGGGGGGGTTCTAAGGAGAACACTGAAGCTTTCTTT
TRBJ2-3,TRBV14,-,-,CASSPLAVPDTQYF,TGTGCCAGCAGCCCTCTAGCCGTCCCAGATACGCAGTATTTT
TRBJ2-5,TRBV11-1,-,-,CASQTTLGETQYF,TGTGCCAGCCAGACTACCCTCGGAGAGACCCAGTACTTC
TRBJ2-3,TRBV15,-,-,CATSRDMASVDTQYF,TGTGCCACCAGCAGAGATATGGCTTCTGTGGATACGCAGTATTTT
TRBJ1-1,TRBV19,-,few,CASWAGWKETEAFF,TGTGCCAGTTGGGCAGGGTGGAAAGAAACTGAAGCTTTCTTT
TRBJ2-7,TRBV6-5,TRBD1,once,CASSRTGVYEQYF,TGTGCCAGCTCCAGGACAGGGGTATACGAGCAGTACTTC
TRBJ1-6,TRBV18,-,-,CASSPPGQGSSPLHF,TGTGCCAGCTCACCACCGGGCCAGGGTAGTTCACCCCTCCACTTT
TRBJ1-2,TRBV7-9,TRBD1,-,CASSSDGTGVFFRAYGYTF,TGTGCCAGCAGCTCAGATGGGACAGGGGTTTTTTTCCGGGCCTATGGCTACACCTTC
TRBJ1-6,TRBV2,-,-,CASSETYGTLHF,TGTGCCAGCAGTGAAACCTACGGGACTCTCCACTTT
TRBJ1-2,TRBV4-3,TRBD1,-,CASSQDRPDRGDGYTF,TGCGCCAGCAGCCAAGATCGACCCGACAGGGGGGATGGCTACACCTTC
TRBJ2-6,TRBV18,TRBD1,-,CASSPRPQGARDSGANVLTF,TGTGCCAGCTCACCAAGGCCCCAGGGGGCGCGGGACTCTGGGGCCAACGTCCTGACTTTC
TRBJ2-7,TRBV4-1,TRBD1,-,CASSQTGFYEQYF,TGCGCCAGCAGCCAGACAGGGTTCTACGAGCAGTACTTC
TRBJ1-1,TRBV19,-,-,CASTIAPQGGTEAFF,TGTGCCAGTACTATTGCACCTCAGGGTGGGACTGAAGCTTTCTTT
TRBJ1-2,TRBV11-3,-,-,CASSLSPLGYYGYTF,TGTGCCAGCAGCCTCTCGCCCCTAGGCTACTATGGCTACACCTTC